These 20 T cell receptor beta chains came from one sample sequenced in a study of blood T cell repertoires in COVID-19. The assay was immunoSEQ multiplex PCR, and TCRdb's table has in-frame clones only and misses some. The sample yields about 89,000 clones, 78% seen once. The sample consisted of peripheral blood. The receptor source for this set is a man aged 65 to 85 with COVID-19, enrolled during active disease.

The V call is TRBV7-9, the J call TRBJ1-1; D is ambiguous. CDR1 is SEHNR and CDR2 is FQNEAQ in the germline V gene (reference sequence). This CDR3 comprises 14 residues. Trimming stripped 2 bases from V and 5 bases from J, with 12 bases between. CDR3 sequence reads: CASSLITQATEAFF. Here the CDR3 DNA reads TGTGCCAGCAGCTTAATAACGCAGGCTACTGAAGCTTTCTTT.

This chain's CDR3 is CASRPPGGNTEAFF. Here the CDR3 DNA reads TGTGCCAGCAGGCCTCCAGGGGGAAACACTGAAGCTTTCTTT. V and J are TRBV28 and TRBJ1-1, with TRBD1 matching over 7 bases. The CDR3 has 14 residues. Germline values: CDR1 MDHEN, CDR2 SYDVKM. Germline trimming cut 6 bases from V and 2 bases from J; bases unmatched to any gene: 6. Combining the CDR3 with reference TRBV28 and TRBJ1-1 gives the whole variable domain DVKVTQSSRYLVKRTGEKVFLECVQDMDHENMFWYRQDPGLGLRLIYFSYDVKMKEKGDIPEGYSVSREKKERFSLILESASTNQTSMYLCASRPPGGNTEAFFGQGTRLTVV.

This rearrangement joins TRBV5-4 to TRBJ2-3; D gene unclear. The CDR3 totals 14 residues. The V gene lost 1 base and the J gene lost 1 base, with 7 bases spanning the gap. Germline V gene data show CDR1 as SGHNT and CDR2 as YYREEE (reference sequence). The CDR3: CASSLSSGTDTQYF. CDR3 DNA sequence: TGTGCCAGCAGCTTGTCGAGTGGCACAGATACGCAGTATTTT.

The V call is TRBV6-4, the J call TRBJ2-3; D perhaps matches TRBD2 (5 bases). Germline values: CDR1 MRHNA, CDR2 SNTAGT. The V end lost 2 bases, the J end lost 6 bases, and 18 bases lay between the germline ends. The CDR3 has 16 residues. The CDR3, as DNA: TGTGCCAGCAGTGACGTCCCTCCGGGGAGAATGGATACGCAGTATTTT. It codes for CASSDVPPGRMDTQYF.

The chain combines TRBV4-3 with TRBJ1-2; possibly TRBD1 for D (6 bases). Germline assignment: CDR1 LGHNA and CDR2 YSLEER. V shed 0 bases and J shed 6 bases, with 17 bases lying between them. This CDR3 spans 16 amino acids. The CDR3 sequence is CASSQDGGQRSHGYTF. In DNA form, the CDR3 reads TGCGCCAGCAGCCAAGATGGCGGACAGAGGTCCCATGGCTACACCTTC.

The chain employs TRBV9 and TRBJ2-7, with TRBD1 matching 8 bases. The germline CDR1 and CDR2 sequences are SGDLS and YYNGEE. V lost 0 bases, J lost 4 bases, and 6 bases stayed unmatched. The CDR3 loop spans 15 amino acids. This CDR3 is CASSVGVTGEYEQYF. For the CDR3, the DNA is TGTGCCAGCAGCGTAGGGGTGACAGGGGAATACGAGCAGTACTTC.

This clone was observed a few times. The rearrangement links TRBV4-1 to TRBJ2-7; a weak D match, TRBD2 (6 bases). Germline CDR1 and CDR2: MGHRA and YSYEKL. The length of the CDR3 is 14 residues. Trimming left V 4 bases short and J 5 bases short, with 15 bases between. The CDR3 DNA follows: TGCGCCAGCAGCCCCTTCGGGGAGGCGGACGAGCAGTACTTC. Protein sequence: CASSPFGEADEQYF.

The chain links TRBV7-2 to TRBJ2-5; TRBD1 agrees at 11 bases. V gave up 5 bases and J gave up 3 bases; unmatched junction bases: 8. Germline CDR1 is SGHTA and CDR2 is FQGNSA. The CDR3 covers 16 residues. As DNA, the CDR3 is TGTGCCAGCAGCCCACGAGGGACAGGGGGGGAAGAGACCCAGTACTTC. Amino acid sequence: CASSPRGTGGEETQYF. Drawing the rest from reference TRBV7-2 and TRBJ2-5, the complete variable domain is GAGVSQSPSNKVTEKGKDVELRCDPISGHTALYWYRQSLGQGLEFLIYFQGNSAPDKSGLPSDRFSAERTGGSVSTLTIQRTQQEDSAVYLCASSPRGTGGEETQYFGPGTRLLVL.

J is TRBJ2-7 and V is TRBV28, with 7 positions matching TRBD2. Germline CDR1 is MDHEN and CDR2 is SYDVKM. The CDR3 spans 15 residues. V lost 2 bases, J lost 3 bases, and 7 bases stayed unmatched. The CDR3: CASSLTGGVNYEQYF. In DNA form, the CDR3 reads TGTGCCAGCAGTTTAACGGGGGGAGTGAACTACGAGCAGTACTTC.

This clone has a handful of counts. The chain recombines TRBV4-2 with TRBJ2-7; TRBD1 might be the D (5 bases). The germline V gene encodes CDR1 LGHNA and CDR2 YNFKEQ. V lost 0 bases and J 2 bases, leaving 11 bases between the germline ends. The CDR3 covers 15 residues. The CDR3 reads CASSQDWTLTYEQYF. CDR3 in DNA: TGTGCCAGCAGCCAAGATTGGACACTAACCTACGAGCAGTACTTC.

V and J are TRBV19 and TRBJ1-1, with D hard to call. Germline CDR1 LNHDA, CDR2 SQIVND (reference sequence). The CDR3 totals 14 residues. Deletions cut 1 base from V and 0 bases from J, with 6 bases between. The CDR3 region is CASSIGRVNTEAFF. CDR3 coding DNA: TGTGCCAGTAGTATAGGGCGGGTGAACACTGAAGCTTTCTTT.

The chain has TRBV7-9 and TRBJ2-7; 7 bases fit TRBD1. The CDR3 spans 15 residues. Losses at the gene ends were 5 bases for V and 1 base for J; bases not matched to a gene: 8. Germline V lookup: CDR1 SEHNR, CDR2 FQNEAQ (reference sequence). For the CDR3, the DNA is TGTGCCAGCAGCCCCCGGGACAGTCGGTCCTACGAGCAGTACTTC. Protein sequence: CASSPRDSRSYEQYF.

The chain combines TRBV7-2 with TRBJ2-1, with TRBD2 matching over 7 bases. Germline V gene lookup returns CDR1 SGHTA and CDR2 FQGNSA. The CDR3 has 12 amino acids. Trimming cost V 5 bases and J 10 bases; bases outside gene matches: 5. The CDR3 is CASSASGNEQFF. The DNA of the CDR3 is TGTGCCAGCAGCGCCAGCGGGAACGAGCAGTTCTTC.

The rearrangement uses TRBV3-1 (or the pseudogene TRBV3-2) and TRBJ2-5; D is undetermined. V gave up 4 bases and J gave up 2 bases, with 14 bases separating them. Germline V gene lookup returns CDR1 LGHDT and CDR2 YNNKEL (reference sequence). This CDR3 contains 15 residues. The CDR3 loop is CASSPQFYNQETQYF. CDR3 bases: TGTGCCAGCAGCCCTCAGTTTTATAATCAAGAGACCCAGTACTTC.

V gene TRBV29-1 combines with J gene TRBJ2-7, with TRBD2 identical over 9 bases. Germline CDR1 SQVTM, CDR2 ANQGSEA. With V trimmed by 5 bases and J by 4 bases, 9 bases remained unmatched. The CDR3 totals 14 residues. Here the CDR3 reads CSVRGTSSSYEQYF. Here the CDR3 DNA reads TGCAGCGTTCGAGGGACTAGCTCGAGTTACGAGCAGTACTTC.

The V gene is TRBV6-2 or TRBV6-3, the J gene TRBJ1-2; 7 bases fit TRBD1. CDR1 and CDR2 from the germline V gene are MNHEY and SVGEGT. CDR3 size: 13 residues. V lost 6 bases, J lost 2 bases, and 3 bases stayed unmatched. The CDR3 reads CASSLTGNYGYTF. Written as DNA, the CDR3 is TGTGCCAGCAGCCTGACAGGGAACTATGGCTACACCTTC.

Only a few counts were recorded for this clone. The CDR3 sequence: CASSRRDRGNEKLFF. The CDR3 DNA sequence: TGTGCCAGCTCACGCCGGGACAGGGGGAATGAAAAACTGTTTTTT. This chain joins TRBV18 and TRBJ1-4; 11 bases fit TRBD1. The CDR3 has 15 residues. Germline values: CDR1 KGHSH, CDR2 LQKENI. The V segment lost 4 bases and the J segment 5 bases; nucleotides outside the gene matches: 3.

This sequence joins TRBV5-1 and TRBJ1-1, with 8 bases matching TRBD1. This CDR3 comprises 14 residues. The ends lost 5 bases at V and 1 base at J; junction bases unmatched: 4. Per germline, CDR1 SGHRS and CDR2 YFSETQ. The CDR3 loop is CASRETGANTEAFF. DNA of the CDR3: TGCGCCAGCAGAGAGACAGGGGCGAACACTGAAGCTTTCTTT.

This chain joins TRBV11-3 and TRBJ2-7; 7 bases agree with TRBD2. After removal of 0 bases from V and 3 bases from J, the junction contained 2 bases not matched to a gene. This CDR3 has 14 residues. Germline V gives CDR1 SGHNT, CDR2 YENEEA. In DNA form, the CDR3 reads TGTGCCAGCAGCTTAGATCGGGGGGACTACGAGCAGTACTTC. This codes for CASSLDRGDYEQYF.

This chain connects TRBV5-4 to TRBJ1-1; D gene unclear. This CDR3 contains 12 residues. Germline V gene data show CDR1 as SGHNT and CDR2 as YYREEE (reference sequence). Trimming stripped 4 bases from V and 0 bases from J, with 4 bases between. The CDR3 loop is CASSRVNTEAFF. The CDR3 bases are TGTGCCAGCAGCCGGGTGAACACTGAAGCTTTCTTT.